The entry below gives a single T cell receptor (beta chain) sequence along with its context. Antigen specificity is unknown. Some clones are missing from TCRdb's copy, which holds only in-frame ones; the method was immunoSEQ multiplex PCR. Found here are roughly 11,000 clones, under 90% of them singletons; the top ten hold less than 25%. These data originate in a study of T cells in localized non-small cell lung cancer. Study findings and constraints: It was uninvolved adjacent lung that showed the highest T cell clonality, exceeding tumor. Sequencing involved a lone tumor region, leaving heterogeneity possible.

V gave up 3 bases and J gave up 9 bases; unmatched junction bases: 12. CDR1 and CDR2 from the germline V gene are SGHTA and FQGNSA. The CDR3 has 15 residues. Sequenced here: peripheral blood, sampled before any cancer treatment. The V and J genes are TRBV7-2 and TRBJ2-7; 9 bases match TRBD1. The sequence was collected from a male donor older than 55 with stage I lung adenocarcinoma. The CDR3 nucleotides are TGTGCCAGCAGCTTTGACCGGGACAGGGTTTCGGTGCAGTACTTC. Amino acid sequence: CASSFDRDRVSVQYF. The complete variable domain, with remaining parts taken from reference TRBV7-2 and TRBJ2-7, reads GAGVSQSPSNKVTEKGKDVELRCDPISGHTALYWYRQSLGQGLEFLIYFQGNSAPDKSGLPSDRFSAERTGGSVSTLTIQRTQQEDSAVYLCASSFDRDRVSVQYFGPGTRLTVT.